These 7 T cell receptor beta chains came from one sample sequenced in a study of Graves' ophthalmopathy and Graves' hyperthyroidism. Beta-chain TCR CDR3 regions were amplified from RNA transcripts. RT-PCR with HTBI primers came first, then second-round multiplex PCR. TCRdb ran MiXCR on the multiplex PCR reads and lists one entry per CDR3 protein. This sample has about 740,000 distinct CDR3 sequences, with 40% found just once. The sample consisted of peripheral blood. The receptors derive from an adult man with Graves' ophthalmopathy.

The J gene is TRBJ2-2, the V gene TRBV3-1; TRBD2 matches at 15 bases. Per the germline V gene, CDR1 is LGHDT and CDR2 is YNNKEL (reference sequence). The CDR3 is 17 amino acids. V was clipped by 4 bases and J by 4 bases; unmatched bases: 4. The CDR3 spells CASSLGLAGGRTGELFF. The CDR3 DNA reads TGTGCCAGCAGCCTGGGACTAGCGGGAGGACGCACCGGGGAGCTGTTTTTT. The whole variable domain, filled in from reference TRBV3-1 and TRBJ2-2, reads DTAVSQTPKYLVTQMGNDKSIKCEQNLGHDTMYWYKQDSKKFLKIMFSYNNKELIINETVPNRFSPKSPDKAHLNLHINSLELGDSAVYFCASSLGLAGGRTGELFFGEGSRLTVL.

The genes are TRBV19 and TRBJ2-3, with D perhaps assigned TRBD1 or TRBD2 (6 bases each). CDR3 size: 15 residues. Trimming pared 5 bases from V and 4 bases from J, leaving 16 bases between. Per germline, CDR1 LNHDA and CDR2 SQIVND (reference sequence). CDR3 protein: CASSSKGGRADTQYF. As DNA, the CDR3 is TGTGCCAGTAGTTCGAAGGGGGGTCGGGCAGATACGCAGTATTTT.

This clonotype was seen a few times. The gene calls are TRBV5-1 and TRBJ2-7; D might be TRBD1 (5 bases). V was pared by 0 bases and J by 7 bases, with 11 bases between. The length of the CDR3 is 13 residues. CDR1 is SGHRS and CDR2 is YFSETQ in the germline V gene. Here the CDR3 reads CASSLAPREEQYF. CDR3 bases: TGCGCCAGCAGCTTGGCCCCCAGGGAAGAGCAGTACTTC.

The rearrangement joins TRBV6-1 to TRBJ2-7; TRBD2 might be the D (6 bases). With 5 bases removed from V and 5 bases from J, the gap between germline ends came to 10 bases. Germline V gives CDR1 MNHNS, CDR2 SASEGT. This CDR3 is built from 12 residues. The CDR3 region is CASSSGVDEQYF. CDR3 bases: TGTGCCAGCAGTTCGGGGGTCGACGAGCAGTACTTC.

This clonotype appeared many times. The chain links TRBV10-3 to TRBJ1-3, with 10 bases aligning to TRBD1. Unmatched junction bases numbered 9, after V lost 10 bases and J lost 3 bases. Per the germline V gene, CDR1 is ENHRY and CDR2 is SYGVKD. The CDR3 contains 15 residues. The chain's CDR3 is CATTATGGDGNTIYF. The CDR3 nucleotides read TGTGCCACAACCGCGACAGGGGGCGATGGAAACACCATATATTTT.

The chain links TRBV12-3 or TRBV12-4 to TRBJ1-2; TRBD1 matches 9 bases. The length of the CDR3 is 15 residues. V was clipped by 6 bases and J by 6 bases; unmatched bases: 11. This CDR3 reads CASSQGLQGANGYTF. The CDR3 DNA is TGTGCCAGCAGCCAAGGTCTACAGGGGGCAAATGGCTACACCTTC.

This chain links TRBV5-1 with TRBJ2-5; weak D call: TRBD1 (6 bases). Germline CDR1 SGHRS, CDR2 YFSETQ. The CDR3 sequence is 14 residues long. V dropped 2 bases and J dropped 5 bases, with 13 bases sitting between them. The CDR3 loop reads CASSLVTGIETQYF. In DNA, the CDR3 is TGCGCCAGCAGCTTAGTGACAGGAATCGAGACCCAGTACTTC.